These 4 T cell receptor beta chains share one sample of origin, sequenced in a study of T cell clones after liver transplantation. Repertoires were generated with immunoSEQ multiplex PCR, while TCRdb's copy carries only in-frame clones and drops some. The table includes 70,000 to 85,000 clones, about four fifths detected once. Sequences were derived from CD4+ T cells from blood, sampled before liver transplant. Receptors were obtained from a human donor who received a liver transplant.

The V and J genes are TRBV21-1 and TRBJ1-5; the table assigns TRBD1, which was not confirmed against the DNA. TRBV21-1 is a listed pseudogene. This CDR3 is 15 amino acids long. CDR3 residues: CASSKQGAYNQPQHF. In DNA, the CDR3 is TGTGCCAGCAGCAAACAGGGGGCCTACAATCAGCCCCAGCATTTT.

The chain combines TRBV4-2 with TRBJ2-7; weak D call: TRBD2 (6 bases). V lost 1 base and J lost 7, with 14 bases in between. The CDR3 runs to 14 residues. Per germline, CDR1 LGHNA and CDR2 YNFKEQ. The CDR3 DNA follows: TGTGCCAGCAGCCAAGCGGGACTCCTGGGAGAGCAGTACTTC. It translates to CASSQAGLLGEQYF.

The chain employs TRBV29-1 and TRBJ1-1; TRBD1 is a possible D gene (5 bases). From germline, CDR1 is SQVTM and CDR2 ANQGSEA. This CDR3 has 15 residues. V was cut by 4 bases and J by 3 bases, with 18 bases left in between. The CDR3 is CSVVGADISYTEAFF. The DNA of the CDR3 is TGCAGCGTTGTAGGGGCAGACATTTCTTACACTGAAGCTTTCTTT.

This clone appeared a single time. The rearrangement links TRBV30 to TRBJ2-2; TRBD2 is a possible D gene (6 bases). This CDR3 region has 15 residues. The germline V gene encodes CDR1 GTSNPN and CDR2 SVGIG (reference sequence). Trimming removed 3 bases at V and 5 bases at J, with 16 bases between. As DNA, the CDR3 is TGTGCCTGGAGGCGGGACCCGATCCTAACCGGGGAGCTGTTTTTT. This codes for CAWRRDPILTGELFF.